This T cell receptor beta chain was captured in a study of OX40 agonist ivuxolimab in advanced cancers. At the level of the whole study: Ivuxolimab was an agonistic, fully human IgG2 monoclonal antibody directed against OX40 (CD134), a costimulatory receptor. Intravenous ivuxolimab was administered to patients every 2 weeks at six dose levels: 0.01, 0.1, 0.3, 1.5, 3 and 10 mg/kg. Among the roughly 54 dose-escalation patients, about 19 had hepatocellular carcinoma, 15 or so melanoma, 9 renal cell carcinoma and 9 head and neck cancer. A male proportion of 75% to 85% and a mean age of about 60 years, ranging from about 23 to 90, were recorded for the dose-escalation cohort. Prior anti-PD-1, anti-PD-L1 or anti-CTLA-4 therapy was permitted, and checkpoint inhibitors had been received by roughly 42% of dose-escalation patients. Partial responses occurred in three dose-escalation patients: two with cutaneous melanoma and one with hepatocellular carcinoma. The point of sequencing TCRbeta in the periphery was to test whether ivuxolimab changed TCR sequence diversity and drove clonal T-cell expansion. The paper reports the monotherapy dose-escalation portion (N of about 54 patients) of the phase I ivuxolimab trial. General findings and caveats noted by the study authors: In partial responders in the 0.1-3.0 mg/kg groups, normalized peripheral clonal expansion was found to be among the lowest, especially among CD8+ T cells. Low levels of normalized T-cell clonal expansion were also seen in some patients who did not respond. At doses of 0.1 to 3.0 mg/kg, clonal expansion of both CD4+ and CD8+ T cells in blood was seen between baseline and week 6. The antigen specificity of the peripheral T cells that underwent clonal expansion was not determined. After ivuxolimab, expanded clones were on average more numerous among CD8+ T cells than among CD4+ T cells.

CDR1 and CDR2 (GTSNPN, SVGIG) derive from the germline V gene (reference sequence). The CDR3 has 13 amino acids, counting the end cysteine and phenylalanine. The retained sequence is limited to the CDR3, 39 bases, with the frame set at the first base. V gives up 0 bases and J gives up 6 bases, and the segment between their germline ends measures 12 bases. To sequence the TCRbeta CDR3 region, genomic DNA was isolated from the sorted cells. The immunoSEQ Assay was used for sequencing of TCRbeta CDR3 regions. The clones in this table, taken by TCRdb from immuneACCESS, are in-frame only. Not every clone is retained; where verified, under half of the shortfall comes from an unresolved V gene, and the cause of the rest is unknown. The sample has about 32,000 clones on record, 80% to 90% of them singletons. The ten largest clones represent around 30% of the sample. The trial excluded patients who had a history of autoimmune disease or who were on systemic immunosuppression. Peripheral blood for TCR sequencing was drawn from every dose cohort at baseline, at cycle 4 day 1 and at cycle 7 day 1. Samples were obtained from an open-label, multicenter, first-in-human phase I dose-escalation trial of ivuxolimab. Adults with locally advanced or metastatic melanoma, renal cell carcinoma, hepatocellular carcinoma or head and neck squamous cell carcinoma were enrolled in the trial. CD4+ and CD8+ T cells were sorted separately from peripheral blood before TCR sequencing.

About this clone: No antigen is known for it. Per-nucleotide qualities are absent, and no much larger clonotype sits a single base away.

The sequences come from CD4+ or CD8+ T cells sorted from blood, collected in a trial of the OX40 agonist ivuxolimab. In this chain, TRBV30 is recombined with TRBJ2-7; the D element might be TRBD1 or TRBD2, as each aligns at 5 bases. The receptor was isolated from an adult with an advanced solid tumor such as melanoma, head and neck, liver or kidney cancer. The CDR3 protein sequence reads: CAWSVGESLEQYF. The bases read TGTGCCTGGAGTGTGGGGGAGTCTCTCGAGCAGTACTTC.